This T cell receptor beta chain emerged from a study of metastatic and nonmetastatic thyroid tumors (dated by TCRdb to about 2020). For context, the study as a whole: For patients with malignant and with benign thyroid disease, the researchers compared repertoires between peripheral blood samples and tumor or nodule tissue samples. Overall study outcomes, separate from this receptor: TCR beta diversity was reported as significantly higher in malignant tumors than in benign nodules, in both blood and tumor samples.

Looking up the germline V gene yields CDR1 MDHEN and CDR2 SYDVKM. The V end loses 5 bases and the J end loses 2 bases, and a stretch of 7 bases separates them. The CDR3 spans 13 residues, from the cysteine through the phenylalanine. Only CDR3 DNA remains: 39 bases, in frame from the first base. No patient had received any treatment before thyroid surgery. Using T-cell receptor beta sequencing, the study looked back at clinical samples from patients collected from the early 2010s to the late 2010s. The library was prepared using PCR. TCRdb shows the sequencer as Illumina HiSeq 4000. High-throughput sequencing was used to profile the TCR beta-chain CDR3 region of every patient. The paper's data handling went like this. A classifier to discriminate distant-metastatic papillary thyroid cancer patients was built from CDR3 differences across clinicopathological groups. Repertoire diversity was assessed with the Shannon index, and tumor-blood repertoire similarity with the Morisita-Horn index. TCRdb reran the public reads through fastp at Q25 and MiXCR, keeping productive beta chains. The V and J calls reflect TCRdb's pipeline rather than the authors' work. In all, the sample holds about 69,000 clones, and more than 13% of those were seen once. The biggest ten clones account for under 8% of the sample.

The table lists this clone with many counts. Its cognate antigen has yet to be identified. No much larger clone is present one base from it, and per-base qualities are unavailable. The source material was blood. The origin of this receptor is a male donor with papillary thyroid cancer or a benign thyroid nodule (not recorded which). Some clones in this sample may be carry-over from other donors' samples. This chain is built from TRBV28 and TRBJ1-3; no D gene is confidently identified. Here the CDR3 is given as CASSPWAGNTIYF. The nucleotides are TGTGCCAGCAGTCCGTGGGCTGGAAACACCATATATTTT.